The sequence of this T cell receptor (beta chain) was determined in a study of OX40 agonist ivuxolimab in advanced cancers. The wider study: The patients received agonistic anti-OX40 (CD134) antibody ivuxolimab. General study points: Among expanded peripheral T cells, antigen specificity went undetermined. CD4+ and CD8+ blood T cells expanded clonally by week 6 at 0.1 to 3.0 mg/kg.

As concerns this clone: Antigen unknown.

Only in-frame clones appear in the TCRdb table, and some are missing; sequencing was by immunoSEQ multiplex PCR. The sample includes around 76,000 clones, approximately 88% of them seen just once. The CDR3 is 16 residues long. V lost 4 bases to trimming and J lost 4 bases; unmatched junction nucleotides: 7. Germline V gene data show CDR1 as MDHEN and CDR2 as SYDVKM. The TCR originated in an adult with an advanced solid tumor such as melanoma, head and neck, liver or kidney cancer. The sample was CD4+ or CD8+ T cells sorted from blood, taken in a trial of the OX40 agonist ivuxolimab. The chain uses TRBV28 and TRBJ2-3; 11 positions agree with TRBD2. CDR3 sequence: CASSSFSGGASDTQYF. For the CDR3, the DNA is TGTGCCAGCAGTTCCTTTAGCGGGGGGGCGTCAGATACGCAGTATTTT.